The rows below give T cell receptor beta chains drawn from one sample of a study of blood T cell repertoires in COVID-19. The repertoire was sequenced with immunoSEQ multiplex PCR; TCRdb's copy has only in-frame clones and lacks some. The data show about 150,000 clones, roughly 80% seen once. The sequenced material came from peripheral blood. The receptors shown here come from a man between 60 and 75 years old with acute or convalescent COVID-19. Each CDR3 is given with its conserved first and last residue. A D gene is named only where the DNA matches it firmly. The listing skips clone size in some rows; elsewhere it reads once, few, many or a size class.

TRBD2	TRBV10-3	TRBJ2-1	NA	CASTGTSGTLGEQFF	TGTGCCAGTACCGGGACTAGCGGGACCTTGGGTGAGCAGTTCTTC
TRBD1	TRBV4-2	TRBJ1-4	NA	CASSQGYRGVYNEKLFF	TGTGCCAGCAGCCAAGGGTACAGGGGGGTTTATAATGAAAAACTGTTTTTT
TRBD1	TRBV5-1	TRBJ2-3	NA	CASRPGQGVTDTQYF	TGCGCCAGCAGACCGGGACAGGGGGTCACAGATACGCAGTATTTT
NA	TRBV7-2	TRBJ2-3	once	CASSRNRATSTDTQYF	TGTGCCAGCAGCCGGAACAGGGCTACTAGCACAGATACGCAGTATTTT
NA	TRBV5-4	TRBJ2-3	NA	CASSAPYRGDTQYF	TGTGCCAGCAGCGCCCCGTATAGGGGAGATACGCAGTATTTT
NA	TRBV4-1	TRBJ1-6	NA	CASSQMGGAPGTPLHF	TGCGCCAGCAGCCAAATGGGGGGGGCCCCCGGTACACCCCTCCACTTT
TRBD2	TRBV11-2	TRBJ2-1	NA	CASSPLAGGHNEQFF	TGTGCCAGCAGCCCACTAGCGGGGGGTCACAATGAGCAGTTCTTC
NA	TRBV4-1	TRBJ1-3	few	CASSPTLTGNTIYF	TGCGCCAGCAGCCCGACACTGACTGGAAACACCATATATTTT
TRBD2	TRBV11-3	TRBJ2-1	NA	CASSLDGTSDEQFF	TGTGCCAGCAGCTTAGATGGGACTAGCGATGAGCAGTTCTTC
TRBD1	TRBV19	TRBJ1-1	NA	CATSGQGGFVGFTEAFF	TGTGCCACAAGTGGACAGGGCGGTTTTGTAGGGTTCACTGAAGCTTTCTTT
TRBD2	TRBV10-3	TRBJ2-3	NA	CAIDGGGSHTDTQYF	TGTGCCATCGACGGGGGGGGCTCCCACACAGATACGCAGTATTTT
NA	TRBV3-1/TRBV3-2	TRBJ2-1	NA	CASSRDLGGWYNEQFF	TGTGCCAGCAGCCGCGATTTAGGCGGGTGGTACAATGAGCAGTTCTTC
NA	TRBV10-2	TRBJ1-5	NA	CASIRGNSNQPQHF	TGCGCCAGCATTCGGGGAAATAGCAATCAGCCCCAGCATTTT
NA	TRBV6-5	TRBJ2-7	once	CASSKQGYEQYF	TGTGCCAGCAGTAAACAGGGCTACGAGCAGTACTTC
NA	TRBV5-5	TRBJ2-7	NA	CASSSGIGGQYEQYF	TGTGCCAGCAGCTCCGGAATCGGGGGGCAATACGAGCAGTACTTC
NA	TRBV9	TRBJ2-6	NA	CASAGGANVLTF	TGTGCCTCCGCCGGGGGGGCCAACGTCCTGACTTTC
TRBD2	TRBV10-3	TRBJ2-3	NA	CAMALSGGATDTQYF	TGTGCCATGGCTCTTAGCGGGGGGGCCACAGATACGCAGTATTTT
NA	TRBV7-9	TRBJ2-1	NA	CASSPNPAESNEQFF	TGTGCCAGCAGCCCCAACCCCGCTGAGAGCAATGAGCAGTTCTTC
NA	TRBV7-2	TRBJ1-4	few	CASSLGPGGKLFF	TGTGCCAGCAGCTTAGGCCCCGGCGGAAAACTGTTTTTT
TRBD1	TRBV24-1	TRBJ2-7	NA	CATSEAGTGGSYEQYF	TGTGCCACCAGTGAGGCCGGGACAGGGGGCTCCTACGAGCAGTACTTC
NA	TRBV5-6	TRBJ1-1	NA	CASSTPGGGNTEAFF	TGTGCCAGCAGCACCCCAGGTGGTGGGAACACTGAAGCTTTCTTT
TRBD2	TRBV4-1	TRBJ2-5	NA	CASSPRGSGAQETQYF	TGCGCCAGCAGCCCTCGAGGTAGCGGGGCCCAAGAGACCCAGTACTTC
NA	TRBV19	TRBJ2-2	NA	CASSIHFSMQETGELFF	TGTGCCAGTAGTATCCACTTCTCTATGCAAGAGACCGGGGAGCTGTTTTTT
NA	TRBV5-4	TRBJ2-5	NA	CASSPWQGQETQYF	TGTGCCAGCAGCCCGTGGCAGGGCCAAGAGACCCAGTACTTC
TRBD2	TRBV28	TRBJ2-7	NA	CASSLRLAGEVSYEQYF	TGTGCCAGCAGCCTTCGACTAGCGGGAGAAGTCTCCTACGAGCAGTACTTC
NA	TRBV18	TRBJ2-7	NA	CASSPRWEVSYEQYF	TGTGCCAGCTCACCGCGCTGGGAGGTTTCCTACGAGCAGTACTTC
NA	TRBV11-3	TRBJ2-1	NA	CASSLESSYNEQFF	TGTGCCAGCAGCTTGGAGAGCTCCTACAATGAGCAGTTCTTC
TRBD2	TRBV7-3	TRBJ2-7	many	CASSTGTSYEQYF	TGTGCCAGCAGCACCGGGACTAGCTACGAGCAGTACTTC
NA	TRBV12-3/TRBV12-4	TRBJ2-3	NA	CASSKIGAQYF	TGTGCCAGCAGTAAGATAGGGGCGCAGTATTTT
NA	TRBV6-5	TRBJ2-7	NA	CASSAPGPEQYF	TGTGCCAGCAGCGCCCCCGGTCCCGAGCAGTACTTC
NA	TRBV6-5	TRBJ2-5	NA	CASSAGTQAGTQYF	TGTGCCAGCAGCGCTGGAACGCAGGCGGGGACCCAGTACTTC
NA	TRBV5-1	TRBJ2-1	once	CASSSSPPSRGRNEQFF	TGCGCCAGCAGTTCGTCCCCCCCTAGCCGGGGGAGAAATGAGCAGTTCTTC
TRBD2	TRBV6-5	TRBJ2-3	once	CASRFRSGGSDTQYF	TGTGCCAGCAGATTTCGTAGCGGGGGTTCAGATACGCAGTATTTT
TRBD1	TRBV18	TRBJ1-5	NA	CASSGQGDQPQHF	TGTGCCAGCTCAGGACAGGGGGATCAGCCCCAGCATTTT
NA	TRBV5-1	TRBJ2-2	few	CASRLRVETGELFF	TGCGCCAGCAGACTCAGGGTTGAAACCGGGGAGCTGTTTTTT
NA	TRBV7-2	TRBJ1-4	NA	CASSFQTTGEKLFF	TGTGCCAGCAGCTTCCAAACGACTGGTGAAAAACTGTTTTTT
TRBD2	TRBV3-1/TRBV3-2	TRBJ2-1	NA	CASSQETSEQFF	TGTGCCAGCAGCCAAGAGACTAGCGAGCAGTTCTTC
TRBD2	TRBV10-3	TRBJ2-2	NA	CAISTGTRSTGELFF	TGTGCCATCAGTACCGGGACTAGGTCCACCGGGGAGCTGTTTTTT
NA	TRBV19	TRBJ1-2	NA	CASSIMGANPLRSNYGYTF	TGTGCCAGTAGTATAATGGGTGCGAATCCGCTCAGGTCGAACTATGGCTACACCTTC
TRBD1	TRBV9	TRBJ1-2	NA	CASSAGQGGYGYTF	TGTGCCAGCAGCGCGGGACAGGGAGGCTATGGCTACACCTTC
TRBD1	TRBV10-1	TRBJ2-3	NA	CASSATPPGQGADTQYF	TGCGCCAGCAGTGCAACTCCCCCGGGACAGGGGGCGGATACGCAGTATTTT
TRBD2	TRBV7-2	TRBJ2-7	NA	CASSLVGRASGFSYEQYF	TGTGCCAGCAGCTTAGTCGGGCGGGCTAGCGGGTTTTCCTACGAGCAGTACTTC
NA	TRBV28	TRBJ1-1	few	CASRTEVNTEAFF	TGTGCCAGCAGGACAGAGGTGAACACTGAAGCTTTCTTT
TRBD2	TRBV7-9	TRBJ2-7	few	CASSFETGGYEQYF	TGTGCCAGCAGCTTTGAGACGGGGGGCTACGAGCAGTACTTC
NA	TRBV18	TRBJ1-5	few	CASSRLQGGNQPQHF	TGTGCCAGCTCACGCCTACAGGGTGGGAATCAGCCCCAGCATTTT
TRBD2	TRBV7-2	TRBJ2-7	NA	CASSLTTGLAVGSEQYF	TGTGCCAGCAGCTTAACGACGGGACTAGCGGTGGGAAGCGAGCAGTACTTC
TRBD1	TRBV7-2	TRBJ1-5	NA	CASSHPDRGNQPQHF	TGTGCCAGCAGCCATCCCGACAGGGGCAATCAGCCCCAGCATTTT
TRBD1	TRBV3-1/TRBV3-2	TRBJ1-2	few	CASSQASLGQVNYGYTF	TGTGCCAGCAGCCAAGCTTCCTTAGGACAGGTGAACTATGGCTACACCTTC
TRBD2	TRBV5-4	TRBJ2-7	once	CASSPGRGGSREQYF	TGTGCCAGCAGCCCTGGGAGGGGAGGGTCGCGCGAGCAGTACTTC
NA	TRBV5-1	TRBJ2-3	NA	CASSLAGRADTQYF	TGCGCCAGCAGCTTGGCGGGAAGGGCAGATACGCAGTATTTT
NA	TRBV11-2	TRBJ2-6	NA	CASSGPGANVLTF	TGTGCCAGCAGCGGGCCTGGGGCCAACGTCCTGACTTTC
TRBD2	TRBV19	TRBJ2-3	NA	CASSMGLAGPVITDTQYF	TGTGCCAGTAGTATGGGACTAGCGGGACCAGTCATCACAGATACGCAGTATTTT